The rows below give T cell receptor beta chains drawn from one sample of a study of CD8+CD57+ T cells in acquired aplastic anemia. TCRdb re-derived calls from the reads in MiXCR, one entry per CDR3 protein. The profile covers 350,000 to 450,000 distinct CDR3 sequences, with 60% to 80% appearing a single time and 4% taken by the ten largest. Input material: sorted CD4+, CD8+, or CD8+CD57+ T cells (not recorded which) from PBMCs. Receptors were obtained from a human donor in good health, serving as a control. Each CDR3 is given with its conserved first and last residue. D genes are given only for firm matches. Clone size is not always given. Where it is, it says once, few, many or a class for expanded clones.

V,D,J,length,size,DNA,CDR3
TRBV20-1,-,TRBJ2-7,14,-,TGCAGTGCTAAAGCACGCGCAGAGAGGTACGAGCAGTACTTC,CSAKARAERYEQYF
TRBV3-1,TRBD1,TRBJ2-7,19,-,TGTGCCAGCAGCCAAAACCCAATTGGGGGACAGGTGGTGGGCTACGAGCAGTACTTC,CASSQNPIGGQVVGYEQYF
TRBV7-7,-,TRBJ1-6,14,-,TGTGCTAGCAGCTTATGGTGGTGGACAGCGCTTAATCAGTTT,CASSLWWWTALNQF
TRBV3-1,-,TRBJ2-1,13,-,TGTGCCAGCAGACTCGGGGTCTACAATGAGCAGTCCTTC,CASRLGVYNEQSF
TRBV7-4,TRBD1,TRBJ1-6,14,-,TGTGCCAGCAGCATACAGGGGGGACATTCACCCATCGTCTTT,CASSIQGGHSPIVF
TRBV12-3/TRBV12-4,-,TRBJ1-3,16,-,TGTGCCAGCGGCGATGGGGATACGGGGGCTGGAAACACCATATATTTT,CASGDGDTGAGNTIYF
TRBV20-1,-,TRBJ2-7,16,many,TGCAGTGCTAGGAAGGGAATAGCGGTACTTTCCTACGAGCAGTACTTC,CSARKGIAVLSYEQYF
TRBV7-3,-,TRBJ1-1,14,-,TGTGCCAGCAGCCAAGACAGCCGACGCGATGAGCAGTTCTTT,CASSQDSRRDEQFF
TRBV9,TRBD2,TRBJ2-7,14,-,TGTGCCAGCAGCGGCACTAGCGTTGAGGGCGGGGAGCACTTC,CASSGTSVEGGEHF
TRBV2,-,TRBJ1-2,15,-,TGTGCCAGCAGCGGCGGGACTCGAAAGTTCTATCAGTACACCTTC,CASSGGTRKFYQYTF
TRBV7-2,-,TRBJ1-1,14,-,TGTGCCAGCAGTATAGGGCAGGGGACCAAAAAAGCTTTCTTT,CASSIGQGTKKAFF
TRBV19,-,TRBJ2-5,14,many,TGTGCCAGTAGTATTGAGGGCCCCCAAGAGACCCAGTACTTC,CASSIEGPQETQYF
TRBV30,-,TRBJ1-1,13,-,TGCGGCTGGAGGTCCCAGAAGAACACTGAAGCTTTCTTT,CGWRSQKNTEAFF
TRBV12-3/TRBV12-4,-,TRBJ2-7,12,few,TGCGCCAGCAGCCCCTTTAGTGGAGAGCAGTACTTC,CASSPFSGEQYF
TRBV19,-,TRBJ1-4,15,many,TGTGCCAGTGGCGGGACGGTTGCAACTAATGAAAAACTGTTTTTT,CASGGTVATNEKLFF
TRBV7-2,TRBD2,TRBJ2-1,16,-,TGTGCCAGCAGCTTAGGGGTTCGCGGGGGGTTCTATGGGCAGTTCTTC,CASSLGVRGGFYGQFF
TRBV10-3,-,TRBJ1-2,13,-,TGTGCCATCAGTGAACAGGGAAACTATGGCAAAACCTTC,CAISEQGNYGKTF
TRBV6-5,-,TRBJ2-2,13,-,TGTGCCAGCAGTTACCTGCCTTACGGGGAGCTGTTTTTT,CASSYLPYGELFF
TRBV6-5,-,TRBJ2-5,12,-,TGTGCCAGCCGTGCGGCAGGGGAGACCCAGTACTTC,CASRAAGETQYF
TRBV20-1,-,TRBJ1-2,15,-,TGCAGTGCTAGGAACAGTTTTAAAAACCTCTATGGCTACACCTTC,CSARNSFKNLYGYTF
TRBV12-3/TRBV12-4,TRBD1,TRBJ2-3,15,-,TGTGCCAGCACCTTAGGGACAGGTAGCACAGATACGCAGTATTTT,CASTLGTGSTDTQYF
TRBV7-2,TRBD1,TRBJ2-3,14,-,TGTGCCAGCAGCCTACGGACAGGGACATACGCGCAGTACTTT,CASSLRTGTYAQYF
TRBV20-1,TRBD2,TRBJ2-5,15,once,TGCAGTGCTCAGACTAGCGGTAGCACAGAAGAGACCCAGTACTTC,CSAQTSGSTEETQYF
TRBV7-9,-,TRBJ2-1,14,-,TGTGCCAGCAGCTTAGGGTCTGTCTACAAGCAGTACTTCTTC,CASSLGSVYKQYFF
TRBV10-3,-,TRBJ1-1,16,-,TGTGCCAGCAGTACCACCGACATGAACAGGAACACTGAAGCTTTCTTT,CASSTTDMNRNTEAFF
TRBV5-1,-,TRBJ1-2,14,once,TGCGCCAGCAGCCCGGTTGACCGACTCTATGGCTACACCTTC,CASSPVDRLYGYTF
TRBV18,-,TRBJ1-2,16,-,TGTGCCAGCTCACCACGATTACAGGGCAATAACCATGGCTACACCTTC,CASSPRLQGNNHGYTF
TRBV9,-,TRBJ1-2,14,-,TGTGCCAGCAGCTCTGACAGCGGGGTCGGTGGTTACACCTTC,CASSSDSGVGGYTF